This T cell receptor (beta chain) was sequenced in a study of T cells in Graves' hyperthyroidism and ophthalmopathy. RNA transcripts gave rise to amplified TCR beta CDR3 regions. First-round RT-PCR with HTBI primers amplified the TCR CDR3 region. TCRdb recomputed calls from the multiplex PCR reads with MiXCR, one row per CDR3 protein. The sample carries some 760,000 distinct CDR3 sequences, roughly 15% recorded once. In this sample, this clonotype turned up many times. Each diagnosis drew on symptoms, thyroxine, TRAb, thyroid ultrasound and orbital computed tomography findings. The receptor's source is a woman aged 18-35 years with Graves' hyperthyroidism. The sample comprised blood.

DNA for the CDR3: TGTGCCAGCAGTTTAGCGGCAGTTGCTGAAGCTTTCTTT. This codes for CASSLAAVAEAFF. The chain uses TRBV12-3 or TRBV12-4 and TRBJ1-1; no definite D call. Trimming left V 0 bases short and J 6 bases short, with 8 bases between. The CDR3 totals 13 residues.